The 13 T cell receptor beta chains presented below share a single source sample, sequenced in a study of beta chain features in type 1 diabetes. The authors reverse transcribed all of the isolated RNA, so sequencing captured expressed TCRB transcripts. Using immunoSEQ multiplex PCR, the repertoire was profiled, and TCRdb retains in-frame clones only, with some absent. This table has roughly 380,000 clones, around 20% appearing once. Sequenced: naive CD4+ T cells from blood. The origin of the receptors is a woman in her late teens or twenties in good health.

The rearrangement joins TRBV5-1 to TRBJ2-4; D gene unclear. CDR3 length equals 13 residues. The V gene's germline CDR1 is SGHRS and CDR2 YFSETQ. Between the trimmed V and J ends, which lost 3 bases and 7 bases, there was a span of 11 bases. CDR3 sequence (DNA): TGCGCCAGCAGCTCCCCACCTCAGAACATTCAGTACTTC. Protein: CASSSPPQNIQYF.

This clone appeared a few times. This chain links TRBV14 with TRBJ2-7; 7 nucleotides line up with TRBD1. V lost 4 bases, J lost 6 bases, and 6 bases stayed unmatched. CDR3 length: 13 residues. Germline lookup yields CDR1 SGHDN and CDR2 FVKESK. The CDR3 DNA reads TGTGCCAGCAGCCTACGGACAGGAGTCGAGCAGTACTTC. Translating gives CASSLRTGVEQYF. The full variable domain, its missing parts supplied by reference TRBV14 and TRBJ2-7, is EAGVTQFPSHSVIEKGQTVTLRCDPISGHDNLYWYRRVMGKEIKFLLHFVKESKQDESGMPNNRFLAERTGGTYSTLKVQPAELEDSGVYFCASSLRTGVEQYFGPGTRLTVT.

This clone was counted a few times. V gene TRBV9 combines with J gene TRBJ2-1, with D possibly TRBD2 on 6 matching bases. CDR1 SGDLS and CDR2 YYNGEE come from the germline V gene. V was shortened by 1 base and J by 2 bases, with 10 bases between the two germline ends. The CDR3 contains 15 residues. As DNA, the CDR3 is TGTGCCAGCAGCGTAAGTAGCGGCACCTACAATGAGCAGTTCTTC. Its translation: CASSVSSGTYNEQFF.

V is TRBV7-9 and J is TRBJ2-7; TRBD1 might be the D (6 bases). V lost 0 bases to trimming and J lost 7 bases, with 10 bases between them. This CDR3 spans 13 amino acids. CDR1 is SEHNR and CDR2 is FQNEAQ in the germline V gene (reference sequence). Written as DNA, the CDR3 is TGTGCCAGCAGCTTAGCCGTACAGGGTGAGCAGTACTTC. Translating it yields CASSLAVQGEQYF.

This clone was seen only a few times. The chain links TRBV7-8 to TRBJ2-3; D is possibly TRBD1 (6 bases). Trimming cost V 5 bases and J 2 bases, with 11 bases left between them. This CDR3 is built from 14 residues. Germline lookup yields CDR1 SGHVS and CDR2 FQNEAQ. Here the CDR3 DNA reads TGTGCCAGCAGCGTTGACAGGTTCACAGATACGCAGTATTTT. As protein: CASSVDRFTDTQYF.

There are a few counts of this clone. The V gene is TRBV11-1, the J gene TRBJ2-1, with D maybe TRBD1 (5 bases). This CDR3 is built from 14 residues. Germline V gives CDR1 SGHAT, CDR2 FQDESV (reference sequence). V lost 5 bases to trimming and J lost 5 bases, with 13 bases between them. Here the CDR3 DNA reads TGTGCCAGCAGCCAAGGGGTACTTCACAATGAGCAGTTCTTC. Protein product: CASSQGVLHNEQFF.

As concerns this clone: Other nucleotide sequences from this sample produce the same CDR3. V gene TRBV4-1 combines with J gene TRBJ1-5; unclear D gene. Trimming cost V 0 bases and J 4 bases, with 7 bases left between them. The CDR3 consists of 14 residues. CDR1 is MGHRA, CDR2 YSYEKL, per germline. The CDR3 protein is CASSQDRGNQPQHF. The CDR3 nucleotides are TGCGCCAGCAGCCAAGATCGGGGAAATCAGCCCCAGCATTTT.

This clone has only a few counts. The chain recombines TRBV19 with TRBJ2-4, with 8 bases identical to TRBD1. Germline lookup yields CDR1 LNHDA and CDR2 SQIVND (reference sequence). The CDR3 has 14 amino acids. The trim removed 3 bases at V and 7 bases at J, leaving 5 bases unmatched. In nucleotides, the CDR3 is TGTGCCAGTAGTATCCAGGGGGCGCACAACATTCAGTACTTC. Translating gives CASSIQGAHNIQYF.

The chain links TRBV10-3 to TRBJ2-7; 10 nucleotides agree with TRBD2. The CDR3 runs to 14 residues. The J segment lost 6 bases and the V segment lost 3 bases, leaving 5 bases of the junction unmatched. The germline CDR1 and CDR2 sequences are ENHRY and SYGVKD. The CDR3 is CAISDSSGSSEQYF. Here the CDR3 DNA reads TGTGCCATCAGTGATTCTAGCGGGAGTTCCGAGCAGTACTTC.

The rearrangement uses TRBV30 and TRBJ2-2; D gene uncertain. V gave up 0 bases and J gave up 5 bases, with 7 bases separating them. CDR3 size: 13 residues. Per the germline V gene, CDR1 is GTSNPN and CDR2 is SVGIG (reference sequence). The CDR3 reads CAWSVAPTGELFF. DNA of the CDR3: TGTGCCTGGAGTGTCGCGCCGACCGGGGAGCTGTTTTTT. The full variable domain, completed using reference TRBV30 and TRBJ2-2, is SQTIHQWPATLVQPVGSPLSLECTVEGTSNPNLYWYRQAAGRGLQLLFYSVGIGQISSEVPQNLSASRPQDRQFILSSKKLLLSDSGFYLCAWSVAPTGELFFGEGSRLTVL.

This clone was picked up a small number of times. This chain connects TRBV6-1 to TRBJ2-6; 7 bases match TRBD1. The J segment lost 0 bases and the V segment lost 4 bases, leaving 6 bases of the junction unmatched. Germline-derived CDR1 and CDR2 are MNHNS and SASEGT. This CDR3 is built from 17 residues. The CDR3 DNA follows: TGTGCCAGCAGTGTCCGGGACAGCAACTCTGGGGCCAACGTCCTGACTTTC. Translation: CASSVRDSNSGANVLTF.

V gene TRBV30 combines with J gene TRBJ2-7, with 7 bases aligning to TRBD1. Germline lookup yields CDR1 GTSNPN and CDR2 SVGIG (reference sequence). Unmatched junction bases numbered 6, after V lost 5 bases and J lost 5 bases. This CDR3 spans 12 amino acids. In nucleotides, the CDR3 is TGTGCCTGGGCTCACAGGGGACACGAGCAGTACTTC. This sequence encodes CAWAHRGHEQYF. The full variable domain, its missing parts supplied by reference TRBV30 and TRBJ2-7, is SQTIHQWPATLVQPVGSPLSLECTVEGTSNPNLYWYRQAAGRGLQLLFYSVGIGQISSEVPQNLSASRPQDRQFILSSKKLLLSDSGFYLCAWAHRGHEQYFGPGTRLTVT.

The rearrangement links TRBV28 to TRBJ2-7, with unresolved D. Germline CDR1 is MDHEN and CDR2 is SYDVKM. Trimming shortened V by 6 bases and J by 4 bases, and 10 bases separated the two germline ends. This CDR3 comprises 12 residues. CDR3 region: CASSIGGYEQYF. CDR3 nucleotide sequence: TGTGCCAGCAGCATAGGCGGTTACGAGCAGTACTTC.